The 24 T cell receptor beta chains in this list originate from one sample, sequenced in a study of blood T cell repertoires in COVID-19. Only in-frame clones appear in the TCRdb table, and some are missing; sequencing was by immunoSEQ multiplex PCR. The repertoire includes tens of thousands of clones, about 88% of them detected once, and roughly a quarter sits in the top ten. The sequenced sample was peripheral blood. The source is a woman aged 80 or over with active or convalescent COVID-19.

V gene TRBV10-3 combines with J gene TRBJ2-7; maybe TRBD2 (6 bases). This CDR3 is 15 amino acids long. V lost 0 bases and J lost 4, with 13 bases in between. CDR1 is ENHRY and CDR2 is SYGVKD in the germline V gene. The CDR3 sequence: CAISESAGAGYEQYF. DNA for the CDR3: TGTGCCATCAGTGAGTCGGCCGGGGCGGGGTACGAGCAGTACTTC.

This clone was detected only once. The chain has TRBV11-2 and TRBJ2-7, with TRBD2 matching 7 bases. CDR3 length: 16 amino acids. After removal of 0 bases from V and 6 bases from J, the junction contained 11 bases not matched to a gene. Germline loops: CDR1 SGHAT, CDR2 FQNNGV. CDR3 bases: TGTGCCAGCAGCTTAGATGGGAGGGGCGCCTATACCGAGCAGTACTTC. Encoded protein: CASSLDGRGAYTEQYF.

The V call is TRBV6-5, the J call TRBJ2-7; 9 positions match TRBD1. Germline CDR1 and CDR2: MNHEY and SVGAGI. The V gene end was trimmed by 10 bases and the J gene end by 0 bases; junction bases not matched to a gene: 4. The CDR3 is made up of 13 amino acids. The CDR3 here is CATGDRDSYEQYF. The CDR3 nucleotides are TGTGCCACAGGGGACAGGGACTCCTACGAGCAGTACTTC.

The V gene is TRBV6-5, the J gene TRBJ2-1, with D unresolved. Germline V lookup: CDR1 MNHEY, CDR2 SVGAGI. The V gene lost 7 bases and the J gene lost 12 bases, with 16 bases spanning the gap. The CDR3 consists of 12 residues. CDR3 bases: TGTGCCAGCACCGAAGGAGTTTTCGGGCAGTTCTTC. Translation: CASTEGVFGQFF.

The chain recombines TRBV3-1 (or the pseudogene TRBV3-2) with TRBJ2-3; possible D gene TRBD1, 5 bases. The germline gives CDR1 LGHDT, CDR2 YNNKEL (reference sequence). The CDR3 is made up of 15 amino acids. V was clipped by 2 bases and J by 2 bases, with 11 bases between them. The CDR3, as DNA: TGTGCCAGCAGCCAACTAGGGGCTGCCACAGATACGCAGTATTTT. This translates into CASSQLGAATDTQYF.

V gene TRBV3-1 (or the pseudogene TRBV3-2) combines with J gene TRBJ1-1, with TRBD1 matching 8 bases. This CDR3 comprises 16 residues. J lost 4 bases, V lost 3 bases, and 10 bases had no gene match. Germline V gives CDR1 LGHDT, CDR2 YNNKEL (reference sequence). The CDR3 DNA reads as TGTGCCAGCAGCCAGACCGATACAGGGGGTCGCACTGAAGCTTTCTTT. Translation gives CASSQTDTGGRTEAFF.

The chain combines TRBV6-1 with TRBJ1-2, with a tentative D call TRBD1 (6 bases). This CDR3 has 16 amino acids. The V end lost 0 bases, the J end lost 1 base, and 12 bases lay between the germline ends. CDR1 is MNHNS and CDR2 is SASEGT in the germline V gene. CDR3 nucleotide sequence: TGTGCCAGCAGTGAAGCATTTGGACAGATTAACTATGGCTACACCTTC. Amino acid sequence: CASSEAFGQINYGYTF.

The chain employs TRBV9 and TRBJ1-5; D is ambiguous. The length of the CDR3 is 13 residues. Trimming pared 0 bases from V and 4 bases from J, leaving 5 bases between. From germline, CDR1 is SGDLS and CDR2 YYNGEE. CDR3 nucleotides: TGTGCCAGCAGCGTAGGAGTGAATCAGCCCCAGCATTTT. This encodes CASSVGVNQPQHF.

This clone is a singleton in its sample. The chain is built from TRBV29-1 and TRBJ1-1; 7 bases map to TRBD1. The CDR3 totals 14 residues. Germline CDR1 SQVTM, CDR2 ANQGSEA. V was clipped by 7 bases and J by 5 bases; unmatched bases: 13. This chain's CDR3 is CSGVTGSGGTEAFF. The CDR3 nucleotides are TGCAGCGGAGTGACAGGGAGTGGGGGTACTGAAGCTTTCTTT.

The CDR3 loop is CASKGDRLYNEQFF. DNA of the CDR3: TGTGCCAGCAAGGGGGACAGGCTATACAATGAGCAGTTCTTC. V and J are TRBV3-1 (or the pseudogene TRBV3-2) and TRBJ2-1; 8 bases are a match to TRBD1. J lost 4 bases, V lost 7 bases, and 6 bases had no gene match. Per germline, CDR1 LGHDT and CDR2 YNNKEL (reference sequence). The CDR3 loop spans 14 amino acids.

The rearrangement links TRBV10-3 to TRBJ1-1; possibly TRBD1 for D (5 bases). Between the trimmed V and J ends, which lost 6 bases and 7 bases, there was a span of 12 bases. The CDR3 is 12 residues long. CDR1 and CDR2 (germline): ENHRY, SYGVKD. DNA for the CDR3: TGTGCCATCAGCGAAACAGGATTTGAAGCTTTCTTT. Its translation: CAISETGFEAFF.

The gene calls are TRBV2 and TRBJ1-6; D not resolved. The CDR3 is 13 residues long. CDR1 is SNHLY and CDR2 is FYNNEI in the germline V gene. With 4 bases removed from V and 6 bases from J, the gap between germline ends came to 7 bases. The CDR3 coding sequence is TGTGCCAGCAGTGGGGGAGGTAATTCACCCCTCCACTTT. Protein sequence: CASSGGGNSPLHF.

The genes are TRBV27 and TRBJ2-7; the match to TRBD1 covers 7 bases. The V segment lost 6 bases and the J segment 4 bases; nucleotides outside the gene matches: 9. CDR3 length: 14 amino acids. CDR1 and CDR2 from the germline V gene are MNHEY and SMNVEV (reference sequence). The chain's CDR3 is CASSPIYRGYEQYF. CDR3 DNA sequence: TGTGCCAGCAGCCCTATATACAGGGGATACGAGCAGTACTTC.

This clone appeared once. The CDR3 region is CASIKGVRQPQHF. In DNA form, the CDR3 reads TGTGCCAGCATTAAGGGGGTAAGGCAGCCCCAGCATTTT. J is TRBJ1-5 and V is TRBV6-5; maybe TRBD1 (6 bases). This CDR3 contains 13 residues. Germline V lookup: CDR1 MNHEY, CDR2 SVGAGI. V was pared by 7 bases and J by 7 bases, with 14 bases between.

CDR3 region: CATTSGSGNTIYF. CDR3 sequence (DNA): TGTGCCACTACGTCAGGGTCTGGAAACACCATATATTTT. The chain employs TRBV27 and TRBJ1-3, with D perhaps TRBD1 (5 bases). Deletions cut 10 bases from V and 1 base from J, with 11 bases between. Germline V lookup: CDR1 MNHEY, CDR2 SMNVEV (reference sequence). The CDR3 consists of 13 residues.

The chain recombines TRBV19 with TRBJ2-1; TRBD1 is a possible D gene (6 bases). This CDR3 comprises 15 residues. Deletions cut 3 bases from V and 4 bases from J, with 13 bases between. Germline assignment: CDR1 LNHDA and CDR2 SQIVND (reference sequence). This CDR3 reads CASSIPTGTYNEQFF. The DNA of the CDR3 is TGTGCCAGTAGTATCCCGACAGGTACTTACAATGAGCAGTTCTTC.

The V call is TRBV5-8, the J call TRBJ2-3; 7 bases fit TRBD2. There are 15 residues in the CDR3. CDR1 is SGHTS, CDR2 YDEGEE, per germline. Trimming removed 7 bases from V and 4 bases from J; junction bases left unmatched: 12. Here the CDR3 reads CASREWGGDSDTQYF. CDR3 sequence (DNA): TGTGCCAGCCGCGAGTGGGGGGGAGACTCAGATACGCAGTATTTT. The full variable domain, in which reference TRBV5-8 and TRBJ2-3 provide the parts outside the CDR3, is EAGVTQSPTHLIKTRGQQATLRCSPISGHTSVYWYQQALGLGLQFLLWYDEGEERNRGNFPPRFSGRQFPNYSSELNVNALELEDSALYLCASREWGGDSDTQYFGPGTRLTVL.

The rearrangement joins TRBV5-1 to TRBJ2-1; D uncertain. The germline gives CDR1 SGHRS, CDR2 YFSETQ. The CDR3 is made up of 15 amino acids. V lost 0 bases, J lost 0 bases, and 7 bases lay in between. The CDR3 sequence is CASSLVAPSYNEQFF. DNA for the CDR3: TGCGCCAGCAGCTTGGTGGCTCCCTCCTACAATGAGCAGTTCTTC.

This clone was seen a handful of times. This chain joins TRBV28 and TRBJ1-5; 8 nucleotides agree with TRBD1. J lost 7 bases, V lost 5 bases, and 16 bases had no gene match. The CDR3 consists of 17 residues. Germline values: CDR1 MDHEN, CDR2 SYDVKM. The CDR3 loop reads CASSKGGQVRRAQPQHF. CDR3 nucleotides: TGTGCCAGCAGTAAGGGGGGACAGGTTCGGCGAGCGCAGCCCCAGCATTTT.

V usage is TRBV18 and J usage is TRBJ1-4; D may be TRBD1 (6 bases). This CDR3 contains 19 residues. V lost 1 base to trimming and J lost 2 bases, with 20 bases between them. The V gene's germline CDR1 is KGHSH and CDR2 LQKENI. The CDR3 region has the DNA TGTGCCAGCTCACCACAAAGGACAGCTTCGGTTGCGACTAATGAAAAACTGTTTTTT. The encoded protein is CASSPQRTASVATNEKLFF.

This clone is a singleton in its sample. The V and J genes are TRBV5-1 and TRBJ1-4; D not resolved. V was pared by 0 bases and J by 10 bases, with 13 bases between. The germline CDR1 and CDR2 sequences are SGHRS and YFSETQ. The CDR3 is 14 amino acids. CDR3 nucleotide sequence: TGCGCCAGCAGCTTGGGGGTACAGCCTGGAAAACTGTTTTTT. Translating gives CASSLGVQPGKLFF.

The rearrangement uses TRBV11-3 and TRBJ2-2; TRBD2 is a possible D gene (5 bases). Germline V gives CDR1 SGHNT, CDR2 YENEEA. V lost 1 base to trimming and J lost 4 bases, with 7 bases between them. The CDR3 loop spans 14 amino acids. CDR3 residues: CASSLAGSTGELFF. The CDR3 nucleotides read TGTGCCAGCAGCTTAGCGGGGTCCACCGGGGAGCTGTTTTTT.

The chain uses TRBV9 and TRBJ2-1, with D perhaps TRBD2 (6 bases). The CDR3 totals 14 residues. Per the germline V gene, CDR1 is SGDLS and CDR2 is YYNGEE. V dropped 0 bases and J dropped 9 bases, with 13 bases sitting between them. CDR3 amino acids: CASSVGLVASEQFF. The CDR3 DNA reads TGTGCCAGCAGCGTAGGACTAGTTGCCAGTGAGCAGTTCTTC.

The chain couples TRBV28 to TRBJ2-2; 7 bases are shared with TRBD1. This CDR3 contains 15 residues. Germline V gene data show CDR1 as MDHEN and CDR2 as SYDVKM. V was clipped by 8 bases and J by 6 bases; unmatched bases: 12. The CDR3 loop reads CASSVPATGPGELFF. For the CDR3, the DNA is TGTGCCAGCTCAGTCCCTGCGACAGGGCCCGGGGAGCTGTTTTTT.